Listed below are T cell receptor beta chains from one sample, sequenced in a study of T-cell memory formation after mild COVID-19. TCRdb analysed the 5' RACE reads with MiXCR anew, one entry per CDR3 protein. Of 550,000 to 700,000 distinct CDR3 sequences in the sample, 15% to 20% were seen once. Sequencing input: PBMCs or a T cell subset sorted from them (not recorded which). The receptors were sampled from an adult woman who had mild COVID-19 (a few samples of this study predate the infection). Cell type and time point are not known. The CDR3 runs from the conserved cysteine through the conserved F or W.

V gene | CDR3 protein
TRBV18 | CASSGRASNTEAFF
TRBV7-2 | CASSALTGQFF
TRBV2 | CASSERRQGWVTLDYEQYF
TRBV29-1 | CSVGEGTGTEAFF
TRBV20-1 | CSARDGNTIYF
TRBV7-6 | CASSLNGGAGDTQYF
TRBV5-5 | CASSPRRGGPNYGYTF
TRBV20-1 | CSAGGYEQYF
TRBV6-2/TRBV6-3 | CASSYSLGTQGARDTQYF
TRBV23-1 | CASSQCPRNIGHQPQHF
TRBV7-9 | CASSPGLAGGPETQYF
TRBV7-6 | CASSLEVPSGGKETQYF
TRBV11-3 | CASSSSSGIGGYNEQFF
TRBV15 | CATSRDVQASEQYF
TRBV20-1 | CSAPGTVNTEAFF
TRBV5-6 | CASGQSPGPMGNEQFF
TRBV28 | CASSSGTGLLF
TRBV28 | CASSQPPLGGPARAGRHYEQYF
TRBV7-9 | CASSLRDEAAFF
TRBV7-8 | CASSFESGTVNQPQHF
TRBV7-9 | CASSSGEYEQYF
TRBV28 | CATMGNTEAFF
TRBV27 | CASSFTGPSYEQYF
TRBV21-1 | CASSARRQTGIYGYTF
TRBV18 | CASSSDSGVNYGYTF
TRBV7-9 | CASSPGAGTIDTQYF
TRBV7-9 | CASSPYGGHEQFF
TRBV7-2 | CASSLLSGITGELFF
TRBV5-1 | CASSLGPAIYGYTF
TRBV7-9 | CASSARQGLNTEAFF
TRBV25-1 | CASSVTGYSGNTIYF
TRBV27 | CASSLSGYEQYF